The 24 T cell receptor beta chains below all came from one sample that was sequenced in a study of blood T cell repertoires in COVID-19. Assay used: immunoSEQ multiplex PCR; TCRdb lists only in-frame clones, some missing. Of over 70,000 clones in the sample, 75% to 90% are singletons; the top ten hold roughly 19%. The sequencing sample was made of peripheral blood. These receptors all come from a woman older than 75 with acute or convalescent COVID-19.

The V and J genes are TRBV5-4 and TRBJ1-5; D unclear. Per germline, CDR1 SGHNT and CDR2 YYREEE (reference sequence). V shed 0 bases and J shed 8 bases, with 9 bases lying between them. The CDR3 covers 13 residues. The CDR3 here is CASSLDSVEPQHF. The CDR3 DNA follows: TGTGCCAGCAGCTTGGACTCCGTAGAGCCCCAGCATTTT.

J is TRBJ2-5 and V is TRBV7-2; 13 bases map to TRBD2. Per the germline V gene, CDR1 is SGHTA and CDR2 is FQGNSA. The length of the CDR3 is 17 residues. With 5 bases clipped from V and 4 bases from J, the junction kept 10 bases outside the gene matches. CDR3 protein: CASSPRTSGSLGETQYF. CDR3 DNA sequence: TGTGCCAGCAGCCCGAGGACTAGCGGGAGTCTAGGAGAGACCCAGTACTTC.

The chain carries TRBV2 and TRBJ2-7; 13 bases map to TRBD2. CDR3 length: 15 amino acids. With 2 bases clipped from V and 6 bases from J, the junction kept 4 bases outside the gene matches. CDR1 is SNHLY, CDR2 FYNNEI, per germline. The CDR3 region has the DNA TGTGCCAGCAGTGAAACTAGCGGGAGGGCCGGCGAGCAGTACTTC. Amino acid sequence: CASSETSGRAGEQYF.

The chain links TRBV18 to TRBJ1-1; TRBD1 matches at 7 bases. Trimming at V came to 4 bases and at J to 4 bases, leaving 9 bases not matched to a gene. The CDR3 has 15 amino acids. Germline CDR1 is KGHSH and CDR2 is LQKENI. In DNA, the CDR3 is TGTGCCAGCTCACGATTAACAGGGGAGAGCACTGAAGCTTTCTTT. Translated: CASSRLTGESTEAFF.

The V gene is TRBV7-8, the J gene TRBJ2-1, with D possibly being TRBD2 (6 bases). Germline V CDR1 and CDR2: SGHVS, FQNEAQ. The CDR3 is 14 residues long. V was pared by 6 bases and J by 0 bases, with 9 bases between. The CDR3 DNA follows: TGTGCCAGCAGACGGGGGAGCTCCTACAATGAGCAGTTCTTC. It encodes CASRRGSSYNEQFF. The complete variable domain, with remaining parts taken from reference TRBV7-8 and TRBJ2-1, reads GAGVSQSPRYKVAKRGQDVALRCDPISGHVSLFWYQQALGQGPEFLTYFQNEAQLDKSGLPSDRFFAERPEGSVSTLKIQRTQQEDSAVYLCASRRGSSYNEQFFGPGTRLTVL.

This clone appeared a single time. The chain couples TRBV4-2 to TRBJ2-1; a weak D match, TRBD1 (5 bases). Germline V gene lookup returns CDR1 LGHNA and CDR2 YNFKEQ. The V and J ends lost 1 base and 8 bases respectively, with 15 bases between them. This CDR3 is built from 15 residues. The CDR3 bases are TGTGCCAGCAGCCAAGGGCAGGGAAGGTTCGATGAGCAGTTCTTC. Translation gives CASSQGQGRFDEQFF.

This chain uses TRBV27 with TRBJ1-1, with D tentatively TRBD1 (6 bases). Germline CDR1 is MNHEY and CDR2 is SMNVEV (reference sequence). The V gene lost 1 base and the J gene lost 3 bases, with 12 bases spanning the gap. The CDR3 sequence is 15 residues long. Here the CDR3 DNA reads TGTGCCAGCAGTTTATGGGGGGGGGCGGACACTGAAGCTTTCTTT. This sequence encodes CASSLWGGADTEAFF.

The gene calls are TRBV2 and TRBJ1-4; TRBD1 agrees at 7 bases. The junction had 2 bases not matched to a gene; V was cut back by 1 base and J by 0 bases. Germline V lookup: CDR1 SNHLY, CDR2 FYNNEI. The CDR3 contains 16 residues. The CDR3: CASSEDRGPTNEKLFF. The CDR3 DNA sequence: TGTGCCAGCAGTGAAGACAGGGGTCCAACTAATGAAAAACTGTTTTTT.

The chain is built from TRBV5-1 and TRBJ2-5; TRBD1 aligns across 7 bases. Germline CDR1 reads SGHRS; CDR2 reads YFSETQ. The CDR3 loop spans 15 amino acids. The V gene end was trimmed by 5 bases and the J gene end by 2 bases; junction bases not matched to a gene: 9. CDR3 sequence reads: CASSYYRGQQETQYF. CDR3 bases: TGCGCCAGCAGTTATTACCGGGGACAGCAAGAGACCCAGTACTTC. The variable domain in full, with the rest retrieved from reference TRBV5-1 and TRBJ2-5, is KAGVTQTPRYLIKTRGQQVTLSCSPISGHRSVSWYQQTPGQGLQFLFEYFSETQRNKGNFPGRFSGRQFSNSRSEMNVSTLELGDSALYLCASSYYRGQQETQYFGPGTRLLVL.

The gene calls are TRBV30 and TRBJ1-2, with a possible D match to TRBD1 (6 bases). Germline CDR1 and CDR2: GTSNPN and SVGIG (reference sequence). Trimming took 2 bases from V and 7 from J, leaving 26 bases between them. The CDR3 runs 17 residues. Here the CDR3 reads CAWSSDFRDTKASGYTF. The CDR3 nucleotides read TGTGCCTGGAGTTCGGACTTCCGGGACACTAAAGCGTCTGGCTACACCTTC.

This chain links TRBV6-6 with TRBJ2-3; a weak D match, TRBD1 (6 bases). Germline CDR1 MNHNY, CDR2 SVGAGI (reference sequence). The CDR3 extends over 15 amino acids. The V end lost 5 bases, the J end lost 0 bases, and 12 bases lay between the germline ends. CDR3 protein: CASSKQGTSTDTQYF. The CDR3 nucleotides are TGTGCCAGCAGTAAACAGGGAACTAGCACAGATACGCAGTATTTT.

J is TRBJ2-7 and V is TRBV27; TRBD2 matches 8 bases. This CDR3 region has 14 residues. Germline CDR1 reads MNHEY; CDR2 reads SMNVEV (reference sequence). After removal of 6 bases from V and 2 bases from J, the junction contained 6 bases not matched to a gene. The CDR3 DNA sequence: TGTGCCAGCAGCGCGGGACTAGACGCCTACGAGCAGTACTTC. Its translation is CASSAGLDAYEQYF.

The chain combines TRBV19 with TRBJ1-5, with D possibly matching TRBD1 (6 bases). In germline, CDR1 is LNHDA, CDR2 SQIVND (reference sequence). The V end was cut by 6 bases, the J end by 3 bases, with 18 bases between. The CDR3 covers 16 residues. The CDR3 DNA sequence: TGTGCCAGTAGCAAAATAGGGAACAGGGACAATCAGCCCCAGCATTTT. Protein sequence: CASSKIGNRDNQPQHF.

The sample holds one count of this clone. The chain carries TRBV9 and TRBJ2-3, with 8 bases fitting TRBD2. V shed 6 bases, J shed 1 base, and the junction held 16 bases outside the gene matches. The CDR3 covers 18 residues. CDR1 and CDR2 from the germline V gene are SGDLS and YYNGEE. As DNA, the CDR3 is TGTGCCAGCACCCGTGGGGGACTAGATTTACTGGGCACAGATACGCAGTATTTT. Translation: CASTRGGLDLLGTDTQYF.

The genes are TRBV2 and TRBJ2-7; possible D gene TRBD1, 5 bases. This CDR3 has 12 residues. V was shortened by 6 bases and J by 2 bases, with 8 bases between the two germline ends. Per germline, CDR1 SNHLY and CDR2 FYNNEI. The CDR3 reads CASRTDTYEQYF. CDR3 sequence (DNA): TGTGCCAGCAGGACGGACACCTACGAGCAGTACTTC.

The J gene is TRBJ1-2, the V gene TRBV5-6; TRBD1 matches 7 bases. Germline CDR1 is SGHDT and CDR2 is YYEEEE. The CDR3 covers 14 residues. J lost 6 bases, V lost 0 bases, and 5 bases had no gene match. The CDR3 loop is CASSLGQGTHGYTF. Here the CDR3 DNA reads TGTGCCAGCAGCTTGGGACAGGGAACTCATGGCTACACCTTC. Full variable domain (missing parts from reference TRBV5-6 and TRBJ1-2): DAGVTQSPTHLIKTRGQQVTLRCSPKSGHDTVSWYQQALGQGPQFIFQYYEEEERQRGNFPDRFSGHQFPNYSSELNVNALLLGDSALYLCASSLGQGTHGYTFGSGTRLTVV.

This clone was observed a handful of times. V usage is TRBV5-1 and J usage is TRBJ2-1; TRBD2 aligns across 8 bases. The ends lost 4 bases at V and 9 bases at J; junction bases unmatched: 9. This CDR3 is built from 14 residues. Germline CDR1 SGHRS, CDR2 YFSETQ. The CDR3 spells CASSPSGRAAEQFF. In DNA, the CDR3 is TGCGCCAGCAGCCCGTCCGGGAGGGCGGCTGAGCAGTTCTTC.

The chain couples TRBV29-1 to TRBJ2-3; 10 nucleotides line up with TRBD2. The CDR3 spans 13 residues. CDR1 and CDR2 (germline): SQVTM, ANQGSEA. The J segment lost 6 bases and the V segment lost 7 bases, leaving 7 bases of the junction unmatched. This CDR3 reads CSGLAGGPDTQYF. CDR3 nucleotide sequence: TGCAGCGGCTTAGCGGGAGGCCCCGATACGCAGTATTTT.

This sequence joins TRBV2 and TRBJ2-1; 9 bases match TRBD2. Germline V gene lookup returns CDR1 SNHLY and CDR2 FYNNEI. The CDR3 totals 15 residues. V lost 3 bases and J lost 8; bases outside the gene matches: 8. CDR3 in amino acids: CASSEQREVIDEQFF. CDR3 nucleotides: TGTGCCAGCAGTGAGCAGCGGGAGGTGATCGATGAGCAGTTCTTC.

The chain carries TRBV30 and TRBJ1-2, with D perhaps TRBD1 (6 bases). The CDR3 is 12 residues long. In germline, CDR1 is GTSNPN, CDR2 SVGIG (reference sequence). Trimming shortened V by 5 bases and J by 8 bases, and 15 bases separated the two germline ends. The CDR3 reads CAWGRGLRGYTF. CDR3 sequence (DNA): TGTGCCTGGGGCAGGGGATTAAGAGGCTACACCTTC.

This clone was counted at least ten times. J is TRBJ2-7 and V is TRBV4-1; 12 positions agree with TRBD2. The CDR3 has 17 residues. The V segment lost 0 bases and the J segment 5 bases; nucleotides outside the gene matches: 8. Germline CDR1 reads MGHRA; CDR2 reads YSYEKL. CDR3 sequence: CASSQDPTSGSVHEQYF. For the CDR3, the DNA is TGCGCCAGCAGCCAAGACCCGACTAGCGGGAGTGTCCACGAGCAGTACTTC.

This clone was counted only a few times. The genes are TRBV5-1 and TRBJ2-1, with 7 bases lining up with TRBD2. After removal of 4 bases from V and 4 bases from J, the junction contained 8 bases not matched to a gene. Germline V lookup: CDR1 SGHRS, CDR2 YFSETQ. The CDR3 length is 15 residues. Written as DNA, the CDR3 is TGCGCCAGCAGCAGTGTTCTAGCGGAATACAATGAGCAGTTCTTC. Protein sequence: CASSSVLAEYNEQFF.

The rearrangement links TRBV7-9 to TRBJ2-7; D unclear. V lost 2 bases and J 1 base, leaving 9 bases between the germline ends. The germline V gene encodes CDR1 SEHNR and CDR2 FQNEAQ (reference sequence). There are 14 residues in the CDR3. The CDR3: CASSLQASSYEQYF. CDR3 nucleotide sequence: TGTGCCAGCAGCTTACAGGCCAGTTCCTACGAGCAGTACTTC. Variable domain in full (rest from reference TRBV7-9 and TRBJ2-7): DTGVSQNPRHKITKRGQNVTFRCDPISEHNRLYWYRQTLGQGPEFLTYFQNEAQLEKSRLLSDRFSAERPKGSFSTLEIQRTEQGDSAMYLCASSLQASSYEQYFGPGTRLTVT.

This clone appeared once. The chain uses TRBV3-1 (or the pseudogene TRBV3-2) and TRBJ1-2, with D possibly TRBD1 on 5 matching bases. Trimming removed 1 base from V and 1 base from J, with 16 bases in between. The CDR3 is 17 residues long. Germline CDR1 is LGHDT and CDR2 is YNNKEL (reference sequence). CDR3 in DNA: TGTGCCAGCAGCCAAGCCTGGAGGGGACCGCTTAACTATGGCTACACCTTC. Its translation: CASSQAWRGPLNYGYTF.